This T cell receptor (beta chain) appears in the sequencing data of a study of CD8 T cells in ankylosing spondylitis. Points from the study as a whole: CD8+ disease-linked clones were present at relatively low frequencies in blood. Several highly homologous variants made up a TCR beta motif, and this motif appeared characteristic of ankylosing spondylitis blood. Earlier work had already found some motif variants in reactive arthritis synovial fluid and blood. Reportedly, matched ankylosing spondylitis synovial fluid was significantly enriched for disease-linked clones.

It was by quantitative 5'-RACE with molecular barcodes that TCR beta libraries were made. MiXCR, applied by TCRdb to the 5' RACE reads, yields one record per CDR3 protein. There are 250,000 to 350,000 distinct CDR3 sequences in the sample; approximately 8% occur only once, and about 14% lies in the top ten. This clonotype was counted between two and nine times. Antigen unknown. Source material: blood, either unsorted or a sorted T cell fraction (not recorded which). The clonotype originates from a male donor with ankylosing spondylitis.

The CDR3 region is CATSRERDQPQHF. CDR3 coding DNA: TGTGCCACTTCCCGGGAGAGGGATCAGCCCCAGCATTTT. The rearrangement uses TRBV10-3 and TRBJ1-5, with D unclear. Germline CDR1 is ENHRY and CDR2 is SYGVKD. Trimming cost V 10 bases and J 5 bases, with 15 bases left between them. There are 13 residues in the CDR3.